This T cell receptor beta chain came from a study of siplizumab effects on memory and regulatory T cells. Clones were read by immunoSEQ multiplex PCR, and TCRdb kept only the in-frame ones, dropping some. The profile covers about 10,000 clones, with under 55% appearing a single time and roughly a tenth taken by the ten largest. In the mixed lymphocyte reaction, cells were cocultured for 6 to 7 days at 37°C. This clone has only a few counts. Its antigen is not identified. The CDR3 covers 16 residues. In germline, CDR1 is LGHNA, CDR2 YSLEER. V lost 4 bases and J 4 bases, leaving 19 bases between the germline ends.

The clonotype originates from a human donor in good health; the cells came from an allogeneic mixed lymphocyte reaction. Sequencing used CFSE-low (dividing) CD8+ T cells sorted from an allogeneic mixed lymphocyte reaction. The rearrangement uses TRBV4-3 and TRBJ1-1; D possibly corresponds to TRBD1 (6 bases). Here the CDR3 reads CASSLTPTGYSTEAFF. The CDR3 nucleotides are TGCGCCAGCAGCCTCACCCCGACAGGTTATAGCACTGAAGCTTTCTTT.